This passage covers 2 T cell receptor beta chains from one sample sequenced in a study of blood T cell repertoires in COVID-19. Libraries were prepared by immunoSEQ multiplex PCR; TCRdb keeps only in-frame clonotypes and omits some of them. The data contain roughly 250,000 clones, around 85% of them singletons. Sequencing was done on a sample of peripheral blood. All receptors come from a woman in her twenties or thirties with COVID-19, enrolled during active disease.

This chain connects TRBV7-9 to TRBJ1-6, with a possible D match to TRBD1 (6 bases). The CDR3 is made up of 16 amino acids. In germline, CDR1 is SEHNR, CDR2 FQNEAQ (reference sequence). Deletions cut 5 bases from V and 6 bases from J, with 17 bases between. CDR3 nucleotides: TGTGCCAGCAGCCCTCAAGCGGGGGCTTTTAATTCACCCCTCCACTTT. Its translation: CASSPQAGAFNSPLHF.

The DNA of the CDR3 is TGTGCCAGCAGCTTAGCTGCAGGGTATAACGAGCAGTACTTC. Translating it yields CASSLAAGYNEQYF. The chain combines TRBV7-9 with TRBJ2-7; perhaps TRBD1 as D (5 bases). This CDR3 contains 14 residues. From germline, CDR1 is SEHNR and CDR2 FQNEAQ (reference sequence). The ends were cut back, 0 bases at V and 5 bases at J, with 11 bases in the middle.